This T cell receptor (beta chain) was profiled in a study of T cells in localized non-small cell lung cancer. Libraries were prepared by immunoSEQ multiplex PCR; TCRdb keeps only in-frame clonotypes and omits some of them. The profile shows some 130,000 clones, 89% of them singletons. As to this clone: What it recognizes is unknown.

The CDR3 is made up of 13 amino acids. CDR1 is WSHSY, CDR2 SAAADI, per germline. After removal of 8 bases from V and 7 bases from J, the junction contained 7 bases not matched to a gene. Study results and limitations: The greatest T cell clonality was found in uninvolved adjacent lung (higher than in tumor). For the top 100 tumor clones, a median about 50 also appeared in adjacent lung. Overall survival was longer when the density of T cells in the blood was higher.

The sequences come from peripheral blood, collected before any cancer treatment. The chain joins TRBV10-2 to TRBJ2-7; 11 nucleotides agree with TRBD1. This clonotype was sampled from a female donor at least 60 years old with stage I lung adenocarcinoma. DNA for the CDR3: TGCGCCAGCCGGACAGGGGGCCGGTGGGAGCAGTACTTC. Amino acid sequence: CASRTGGRWEQYF.